What follows are 26 T cell receptor beta chains derived from one specimen sequenced in a study of a mutant IDH1 vaccine in newly diagnosed glioma (dated by TCRdb to the early 2020s). The time point tag for this specimen amounts to: week 23, last vaccination. Every vaccine dose consisted of 300 ug of a 20-mer mutant IDH1 peptide in Montanide, administered subcutaneously together with topical imiquimod. These receptors' antigens are unknown. Library preparation employed the immunoSEQ multiplex PCR assay. Imported from immuneACCESS, the table was reduced by TCRdb to in-frame sequences with V and J called. These copies leave out some clones; in studies compared against another copy, an unresolved V gene accounts for under half, and the cause of the remainder is not known. The sample yields around 34,000 clones; roughly 76% were counted once. In total, the top ten clones hold roughly 5% of the sample.

The specimen comprised PBMCs, sampled from a glioma patient whose treatment included an IDH1 peptide vaccine. Source of these receptors: a man aged 35 to 55 with glioma.

The chain carries TRBV5-8 and TRBJ1-2; 8 bases line up with TRBD1. V lost 4 bases to trimming and J lost 5 bases; unmatched junction nucleotides: 4. This CDR3 region has 13 residues. Germline V gene sequence: CDR1 SGHTS, CDR2 YDEGEE. For the CDR3, the DNA is TGTGCCAGCAGCCGGACAGGGAAATATGGCTACACCTTC. This sequence encodes CASSRTGKYGYTF.

The chain uses TRBV7-9 and TRBJ1-2; D not certain. Germline V gives CDR1 SEHNR, CDR2 FQNEAQ (reference sequence). The CDR3 is made up of 15 amino acids. Trimming shortened V by 4 bases and J by 4 bases, and 16 bases separated the two germline ends. This chain's CDR3 is CASSSAVLGSYGYTF. The DNA of the CDR3 is TGTGCCAGCAGCTCCGCCGTCCTGGGGAGCTATGGCTACACCTTC.

The chain carries TRBV5-6 and TRBJ2-5, with 9 bases fitting TRBD2. The CDR3 consists of 15 residues. Looked up from germline, CDR1 is SGHDT and CDR2 is YYEEEE. V dropped 3 bases and J dropped 2; count of bases not matched to a gene: 5. CDR3 DNA: TGTGCCAGCAGCTGGTTTAGCGGGAGACAAGAGACCCAGTACTTC. This encodes CASSWFSGRQETQYF.

This rearrangement joins TRBV7-2 to TRBJ2-7; weak D call: TRBD2 (5 bases). The V end lost 2 bases, the J end lost 2 bases, and 16 bases lay between the germline ends. The CDR3 runs 16 residues. The germline V gene has CDR1 SGHTA and CDR2 FQGNSA. CDR3 sequence (DNA): TGTGCCAGCAGCTTAAACTCTCGGGGATCTACCTACGAGCAGTACTTC. It specifies CASSLNSRGSTYEQYF.

J is TRBJ2-3 and V is TRBV11-2, with TRBD2 identical over 12 bases. The CDR3 runs to 18 residues. V trimming: 7 bases; J trimming: 4 bases; junction bases outside the gene matches: 15. CDR1 SGHAT and CDR2 FQNNGV come from the germline V gene. The CDR3 sequence is CASTRFRTSGTSADTQYF. The CDR3 DNA reads as TGTGCCAGCACCCGCTTTAGGACTAGCGGGACCAGCGCAGATACGCAGTATTTT.

This chain joins TRBV9 and TRBJ2-1; D could derive from TRBD1 or TRBD2 (5 bases each). CDR1 and CDR2 (germline): SGDLS, YYNGEE. The CDR3 covers 17 residues. The V and J ends lost 3 bases and 0 bases respectively, with 16 bases between them. The CDR3 DNA reads TGTGCCAGCAGCGCGAGAGGGCAACAGGTCTCCTACAATGAGCAGTTCTTC. It translates to CASSARGQQVSYNEQFF.

The genes are TRBV6-5 and TRBJ2-7; D is possibly TRBD1 or TRBD2 (5 bases each). V lost 3 bases and J 2 bases, leaving 14 bases between the germline ends. Germline V gene sequence: CDR1 MNHEY, CDR2 SVGAGI. The CDR3 is 15 amino acids. DNA for the CDR3: TGTGCCAGCAGTTATGGGTTCGGGGCAGCCTACGAGCAGTACTTC. Residues: CASSYGFGAAYEQYF.

This rearrangement joins TRBV6-6 to TRBJ2-1, with D unresolved. With 8 bases removed from V and 8 bases from J, the gap between germline ends came to 16 bases. Germline CDR1 and CDR2: MNHNY and SVGAGI (reference sequence). This CDR3 region has 13 residues. Here the CDR3 reads CASQYQIRDEQFF. CDR3 coding DNA: TGTGCCAGCCAGTACCAGATAAGAGATGAGCAGTTCTTC.

The rearrangement joins TRBV11-2 to TRBJ2-5; tentative D call: TRBD1 (5 bases). The CDR3 runs 13 residues. Germline-derived CDR1 and CDR2 are SGHAT and FQNNGV. Trimming stripped 3 bases from V and 7 bases from J, with 12 bases between. The CDR3 DNA reads as TGTGCCAGCAGCTTGCAGGGTCCGGTGACCCAGTACTTC. This codes for CASSLQGPVTQYF.

The gene calls are TRBV5-1 and TRBJ2-7; 8 nucleotides match TRBD1. This CDR3 is built from 16 residues. Per the germline V gene, CDR1 is SGHRS and CDR2 is YFSETQ. The junction had 13 bases not matched to a gene; V was cut back by 1 base and J by 7 bases. CDR3 DNA: TGCGCCAGCAGCTTGTCCTGGACAGGGATTTACGAGGAGCAGTACTTC. Encoded protein: CASSLSWTGIYEEQYF.

The chain employs TRBV27 and TRBJ1-2; D is ambiguous. The V end lost 6 bases, the J end lost 8 bases, and 10 bases lay between the germline ends. Germline CDR1 is MNHEY and CDR2 is SMNVEV (reference sequence). The CDR3 covers 11 residues. The CDR3 region has the DNA TGTGCCAGCAGGGATTTCCTAGGCTACACCTTC. Protein: CASRDFLGYTF.

This clone was recorded once. The V call is TRBV25-1, the J call TRBJ2-7, with 10 bases aligning to TRBD2. The CDR3 is made up of 15 amino acids. After removal of 3 bases from V and 7 bases from J, the junction contained 9 bases not matched to a gene. Looked up from germline, CDR1 is MGHDK and CDR2 is SYGVNS. In nucleotides, the CDR3 is TGTGCCAGCAGTGATCCAATGTCACTAGCGGGGGAGCAGTACTTC. It yields the protein CASSDPMSLAGEQYF.

This chain connects TRBV15 to TRBJ1-4; D is possibly TRBD1 (6 bases). The CDR3 contains 14 residues. Germline loops: CDR1 LNHNV, CDR2 YYDKDF (reference sequence). V was trimmed by 6 bases and J by 8 bases, leaving 16 bases between them. CDR3 in amino acids: CATSMIGTKEKLFF. The DNA for the CDR3 is TGTGCCACCAGTATGATTGGGACAAAGGAAAAACTGTTTTTT.

The rearrangement links TRBV27 to TRBJ2-7; D unresolved. V lost 0 bases, J lost 2 bases, and 11 bases lay in between. CDR1 and CDR2 (germline): MNHEY, SMNVEV (reference sequence). There are 15 residues in the CDR3. This chain's CDR3 is CASSLSASQAYEQYF. For the CDR3, the DNA is TGTGCCAGCAGTTTATCAGCGTCTCAAGCCTACGAGCAGTACTTC.

The chain links TRBV11-2 to TRBJ2-7, with TRBD2 matching 8 bases. Per the germline V gene, CDR1 is SGHAT and CDR2 is FQNNGV. J was trimmed by 5 bases and V by 5 bases; bases with no gene match: 11. This CDR3 is built from 15 residues. The CDR3 sequence is CASSPAGGGFDEQYF. In nucleotides, the CDR3 is TGTGCCAGCAGCCCCGCGGGGGGCGGTTTCGACGAGCAGTACTTC.

Only one count was recorded for this clone. The chain employs TRBV2 and TRBJ1-5; 9 bases agree with TRBD1. The CDR3 runs 13 residues. Germline CDR1 is SNHLY and CDR2 is FYNNEI. J gave up 5 bases and V 9 bases, and 5 bases lay outside the gene matches. The CDR3 DNA follows: TGTGCCAGAGGGACAGGGACAGATCAGCCCCAGCATTTT. Its translation is CARGTGTDQPQHF.

This chain connects TRBV18 to TRBJ2-1; D ambiguous. Germline assignment: CDR1 KGHSH and CDR2 LQKENI. The V end lost 5 bases, the J end lost 0 bases, and 17 bases lay between the germline ends. This CDR3 has 17 amino acids. This CDR3 reads CASSSLPVSSSYNEQFF. The CDR3 bases are TGTGCCAGCTCATCCCTGCCGGTCTCAAGCTCCTACAATGAGCAGTTCTTC.

The chain employs TRBV13 and TRBJ1-6; TRBD1 aligns across 9 bases. This CDR3 region has 16 residues. The V segment lost 5 bases and the J segment 0 bases; nucleotides outside the gene matches: 2. Germline CDR1 reads PRHDT; CDR2 reads FYEKMQ (reference sequence). CDR3 region: CASSGTGSSYNSPLHF. The CDR3 region has the DNA TGTGCCAGCAGCGGGACAGGGAGCTCCTATAATTCACCCCTCCACTTT.

V gene TRBV15 combines with J gene TRBJ1-4; unclear D gene. The CDR3 sequence is 14 residues long. V shed 4 bases and J shed 5 bases, with 11 bases lying between them. Germline loops: CDR1 LNHNV, CDR2 YYDKDF (reference sequence). CDR3 loop: CATSTGRENEKLFF. The CDR3 bases are TGTGCCACCAGCACAGGACGGGAAAATGAAAAACTGTTTTTT.

The V call is TRBV10-3, the J call TRBJ1-1; the D gene is possibly TRBD1 (5 bases). CDR1 and CDR2 (germline): ENHRY, SYGVKD. V was cut by 6 bases and J by 4 bases, with 15 bases left in between. The CDR3 spans 14 residues. DNA for the CDR3: TGTGCCATCAGCCCCGGCAGGGACGGCACTGAAGCTTTCTTT. Its translation: CAISPGRDGTEAFF.

The CDR3 here is CASSLVPTSPTETQYF. CDR3 nucleotide sequence: TGTGCCAGCAGCTTGGTCCCGACTAGCCCTACAGAGACCCAGTACTTC. The rearrangement links TRBV5-6 to TRBJ2-5, with 7 bases identical to TRBD2. Losses at the gene ends were 0 bases for V and 4 bases for J; bases not matched to a gene: 9. The CDR3 is 16 amino acids. CDR1 and CDR2 (germline): SGHDT, YYEEEE.

This rearrangement joins TRBV10-1 to TRBJ1-5; D gene uncertain. This CDR3 is 9 amino acids long. Germline-derived CDR1 and CDR2 are WNHNN and SYGVQD (reference sequence). Trimming took off 3 bases at V and 10 bases at J, with 1 base between the two ends. CDR3 sequence reads: CASSEPQHF. The CDR3 nucleotides read TGCGCCAGCAGTGAACCCCAGCATTTT.

V is TRBV7-2 and J is TRBJ1-2; D might be TRBD1 (6 bases). There are 14 residues in the CDR3. The germline gives CDR1 SGHTA, CDR2 FQGNSA. V lost 5 bases and J 5 bases, leaving 15 bases between the germline ends. In nucleotides, the CDR3 is TGTGCCAGCAGCGGACAGCAACAATGGTATGGCTACACCTTC. Its translation is CASSGQQQWYGYTF.

The V and J genes are TRBV9 and TRBJ2-4; TRBD2 matches 9 bases. Germline V gene lookup returns CDR1 SGDLS and CDR2 YYNGEE. CDR3 length: 15 amino acids. V was clipped by 4 bases and J by 1 base; unmatched bases: 3. The CDR3, as DNA: TGTGCCAGCAGCAGAGGACTAGCGGCCAAAAACATTCAGTACTTC. Protein sequence: CASSRGLAAKNIQYF.

The chain employs TRBV6-5 and TRBJ2-7; D uncertain. The CDR3 consists of 12 residues. Trimming took off 2 bases at V and 7 bases at J, with 9 bases between the two ends. CDR1 and CDR2 (germline): MNHEY, SVGAGI. In nucleotides, the CDR3 is TGTGCCAGCAGTTACCGGTTAGGGGAGCAGTACTTC. It yields the protein CASSYRLGEQYF.

The rearrangement uses TRBV19 and TRBJ2-1; D call uncertain. Germline CDR1 LNHDA, CDR2 SQIVND (reference sequence). The CDR3 runs 13 residues. The ends were cut back, 9 bases at V and 2 bases at J, with 11 bases in the middle. CDR3 protein: CASAAETYNEQFF. CDR3 DNA sequence: TGTGCCAGCGCCGCGGAGACCTACAATGAGCAGTTCTTC.